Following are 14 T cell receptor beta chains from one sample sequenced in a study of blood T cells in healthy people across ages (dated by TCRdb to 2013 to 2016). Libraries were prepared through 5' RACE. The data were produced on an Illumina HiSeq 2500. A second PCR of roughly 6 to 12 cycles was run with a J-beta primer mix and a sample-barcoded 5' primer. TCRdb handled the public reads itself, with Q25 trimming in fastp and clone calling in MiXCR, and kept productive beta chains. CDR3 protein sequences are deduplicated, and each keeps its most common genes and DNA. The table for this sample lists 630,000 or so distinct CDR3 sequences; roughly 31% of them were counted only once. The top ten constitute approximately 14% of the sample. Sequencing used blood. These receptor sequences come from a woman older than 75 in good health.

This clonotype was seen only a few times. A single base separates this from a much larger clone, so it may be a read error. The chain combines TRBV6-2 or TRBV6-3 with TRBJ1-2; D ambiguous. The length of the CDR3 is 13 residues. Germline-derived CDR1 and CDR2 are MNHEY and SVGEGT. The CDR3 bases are TGTGTCAGCAGTTACGGTACGAACTATGGCTACACCTTC. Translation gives CVSSYGTNYGYTF.

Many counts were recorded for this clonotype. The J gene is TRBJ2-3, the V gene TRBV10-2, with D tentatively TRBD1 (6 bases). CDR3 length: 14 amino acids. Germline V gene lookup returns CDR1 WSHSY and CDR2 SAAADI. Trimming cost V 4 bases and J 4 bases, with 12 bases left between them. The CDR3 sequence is CASSVKGVADTQYF. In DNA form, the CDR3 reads TGCGCCAGCAGTGTAAAGGGGGTGGCAGATACGCAGTATTTT.

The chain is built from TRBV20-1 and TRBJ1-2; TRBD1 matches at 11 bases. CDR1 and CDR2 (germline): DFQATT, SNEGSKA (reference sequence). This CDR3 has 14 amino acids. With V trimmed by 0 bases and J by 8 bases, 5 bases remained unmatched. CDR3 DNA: TGCAGTGCTAGAGATCCGGGACAGGGGGGCGGCTACACCTTC. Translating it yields CSARDPGQGGGYTF.

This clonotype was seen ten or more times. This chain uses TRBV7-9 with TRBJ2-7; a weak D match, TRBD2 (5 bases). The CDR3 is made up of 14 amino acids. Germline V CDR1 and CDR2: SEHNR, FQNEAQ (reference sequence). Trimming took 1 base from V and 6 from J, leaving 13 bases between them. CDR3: CASSLDGVAGEQYF. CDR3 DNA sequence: TGTGCCAGCAGCTTAGACGGCGTCGCGGGCGAGCAGTACTTC.

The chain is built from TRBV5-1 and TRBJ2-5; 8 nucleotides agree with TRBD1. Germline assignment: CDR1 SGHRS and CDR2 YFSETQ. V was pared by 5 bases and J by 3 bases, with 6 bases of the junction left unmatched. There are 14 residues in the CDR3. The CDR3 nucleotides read TGCGCCAGCAGAAAGACAGGGGCCGAAGAGACCCAGTACTTC. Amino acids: CASRKTGAEETQYF. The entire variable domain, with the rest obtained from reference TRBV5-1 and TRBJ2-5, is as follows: KAGVTQTPRYLIKTRGQQVTLSCSPISGHRSVSWYQQTPGQGLQFLFEYFSETQRNKGNFPGRFSGRQFSNSRSEMNVSTLELGDSALYLCASRKTGAEETQYFGPGTRLLVL.

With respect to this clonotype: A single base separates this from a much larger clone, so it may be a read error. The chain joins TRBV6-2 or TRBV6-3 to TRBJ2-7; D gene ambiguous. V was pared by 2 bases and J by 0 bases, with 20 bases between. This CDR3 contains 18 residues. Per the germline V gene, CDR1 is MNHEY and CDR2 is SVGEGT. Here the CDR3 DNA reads TGTGCCAGCAGTTACCCCCCAGAACGGAGTGGAAGCTCCTACGAGCAGTACTTC. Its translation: CASSYPPERSGSSYEQYF.

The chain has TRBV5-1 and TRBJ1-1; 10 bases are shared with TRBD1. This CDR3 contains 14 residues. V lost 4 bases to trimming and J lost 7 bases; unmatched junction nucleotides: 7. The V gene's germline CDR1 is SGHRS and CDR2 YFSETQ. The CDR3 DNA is TGCGCCAGCAGCGGGGGACAGGGGCCATATGAAGCTTTCTTT. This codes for CASSGGQGPYEAFF. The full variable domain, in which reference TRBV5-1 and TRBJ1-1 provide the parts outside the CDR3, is KAGVTQTPRYLIKTRGQQVTLSCSPISGHRSVSWYQQTPGQGLQFLFEYFSETQRNKGNFPGRFSGRQFSNSRSEMNVSTLELGDSALYLCASSGGQGPYEAFFGQGTRLTVV.

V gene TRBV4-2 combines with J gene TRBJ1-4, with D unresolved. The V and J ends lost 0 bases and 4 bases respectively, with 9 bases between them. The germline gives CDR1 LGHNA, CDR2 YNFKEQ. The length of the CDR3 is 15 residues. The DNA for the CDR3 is TGTGCCAGCAGCCAAGATGAGATCGGTAATGAAAAACTGTTTTTT. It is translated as CASSQDEIGNEKLFF.

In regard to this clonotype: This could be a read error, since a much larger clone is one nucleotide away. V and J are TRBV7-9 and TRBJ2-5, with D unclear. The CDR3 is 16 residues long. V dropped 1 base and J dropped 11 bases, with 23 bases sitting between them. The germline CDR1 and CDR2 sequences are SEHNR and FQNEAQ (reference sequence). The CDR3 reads CASSLGVGLENNEQYF. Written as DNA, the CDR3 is TGTGCCAGCAGCTTAGGGGTAGGGCTCGAGAACAATGAGCAGTACTTC.

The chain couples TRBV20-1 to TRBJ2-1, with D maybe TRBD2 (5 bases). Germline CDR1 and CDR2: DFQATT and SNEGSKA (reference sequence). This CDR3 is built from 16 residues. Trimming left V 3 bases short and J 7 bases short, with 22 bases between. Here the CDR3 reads CSASAPFRADLNEQFF. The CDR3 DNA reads TGCAGTGCTAGTGCCCCGTTTCGAGCGGACCTGAATGAGCAGTTCTTC.

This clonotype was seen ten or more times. The CDR3 sequence: CASSQDPRGNQPQHF. CDR3 DNA: TGCGCCAGCAGCCAGGACCCCCGTGGCAATCAGCCCCAGCATTTT. The rearrangement links TRBV4-3 to TRBJ1-5; D is uncertain. The V gene's germline CDR1 is LGHNA and CDR2 YSLEER. V lost 3 bases, J lost 2 bases, and 11 bases lay in between. The CDR3 sequence is 15 residues long.

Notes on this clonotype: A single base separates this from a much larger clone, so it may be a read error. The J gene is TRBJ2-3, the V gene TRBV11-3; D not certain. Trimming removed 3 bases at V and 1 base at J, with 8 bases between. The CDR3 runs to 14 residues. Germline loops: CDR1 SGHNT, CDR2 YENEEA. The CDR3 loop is CASSFSSRTDTQYF. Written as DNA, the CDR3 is TGTGCCAGCAGCTTTTCCTCTCGCACAGATACGCAGTATTTT.

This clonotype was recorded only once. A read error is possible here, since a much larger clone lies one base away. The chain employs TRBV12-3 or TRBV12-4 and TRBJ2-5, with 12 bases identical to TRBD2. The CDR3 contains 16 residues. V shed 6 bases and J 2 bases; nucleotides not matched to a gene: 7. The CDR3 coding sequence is TGTGCCAGCAGGAACGGTCTAGCGGGGGGGCAAGAGACCCAGTACTTC. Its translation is CASRNGLAGGQETQYF.

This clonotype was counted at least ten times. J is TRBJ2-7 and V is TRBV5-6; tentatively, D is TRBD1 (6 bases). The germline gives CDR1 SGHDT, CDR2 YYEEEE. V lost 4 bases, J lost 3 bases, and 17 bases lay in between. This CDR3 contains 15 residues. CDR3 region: CASSQYPGQLYEQYF. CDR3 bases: TGTGCCAGCAGCCAATATCCAGGACAGCTCTACGAGCAGTACTTC.